The clone carrying this T cell receptor beta chain was detected only a few times. The antigen remains undetermined. These data are taken from a study of Ad26.COV2.S vaccination and SARS-CoV-2 variants. Study-wide context: Donor got 5x10^10 or 1x10^11 viral particles of Ad26.COV2.S. Study-level findings and limits: Post-vaccination breadth of spike-specific CD8+ and CD4+ T cell responses was reportedly substantial. Vaccinated individuals (as opposed to placebo recipients) had higher spike-specific TCR breadth.

The CDR3 is made up of 16 amino acids. CDR1 is SGDLS, CDR2 YYNGEE, per germline. The V and J ends lost 0 bases and 4 bases respectively, with 16 bases between them. Libraries were prepared by immunoSEQ multiplex PCR; TCRdb keeps only in-frame clonotypes and omits some of them. This table holds over 250,000 clones, about 89% found once. The sample's treatment: approximately 18 received Ad26.COV2.S at low or high dose, single or two shots; roughly 5 received placebo; per-sample allocation not given. It was on day 63 after the first vaccine or placebo injection that samples were taken. The rearrangement joins TRBV9 to TRBJ1-2, with D unclear. The receptor's source is a person aged 18-60 years who received the Ad26.COV2.S COVID-19 vaccine or a placebo. The specimen comprised peripheral blood, sampled in a trial of Ad26.COV2.S vaccine versus placebo. The CDR3 loop reads CASSVATGSSSYGYTF. For the CDR3, the DNA is TGTGCCAGCAGCGTAGCTACGGGGTCAAGTAGCTATGGCTACACCTTC.